The present T cell receptor beta chain was sequenced within a study of Graves' ophthalmopathy and Graves' hyperthyroidism. Those donors who had ophthalmopathy presented with moderate-to-severe activity, a CAS of ≥3, a NOSPECS of ≥4 and a duration under 3 months. Amplified TCR beta CDR3 regions were obtained using RNA transcripts as template. HTBI primers were employed in first-round RT-PCR, then a second-round multiplex PCR followed. TCRdb independently ran MiXCR on the multiplex PCR reads; one entry per CDR3 protein. The profile shows 200,000 to 250,000 distinct CDR3 sequences, over 25% of them singletons. The specimen sequenced was peripheral blood. The receptor's source is a middle-aged man with Graves' ophthalmopathy.

In nucleotides, the CDR3 is TGTGCCACCAGCAGAGGCAGGGGCGTGAACACTGAAGCTTTCTTT. Translated, it gives CATSRGRGVNTEAFF. The chain combines TRBV15 with TRBJ1-1, with a possible D match to TRBD1 (6 bases). V shed 1 base and J shed 0 bases, with 9 bases lying between them. Germline V gives CDR1 LNHNV, CDR2 YYDKDF (reference sequence). The CDR3 totals 15 residues. Based on the CDR3 plus reference TRBV15 and TRBJ1-1, the full variable domain is DAMVIQNPRYQVTQFGKPVTLSCSQTLNHNVMYWYQQKSSQAPKLLFHYYDKDFNNEADTPDNFQSRRPNTSFCFLDIRSPGLGDTAMYLCATSRGRGVNTEAFFGQGTRLTVV.